Presented here are 30 T cell receptor beta chains from one specimen sequenced in a study of neurological immune-mediated disorders. One entry per CDR3 protein results from TCRdb running MiXCR on the 5' RACE reads. The sample records approximately 66,000 distinct CDR3 sequences, roughly 4.8% being singletons. Sequencing was performed on PBMCs. These receptor sequences come from a man aged 25 to 40 with multiple sclerosis.

This clonotype was recorded many times. The chain couples TRBV18 to TRBJ2-1; 7 bases fit TRBD1. Trimming took 6 bases from V and 2 from J; bases not matched to a gene: 4. Germline V lookup: CDR1 KGHSH, CDR2 LQKENI. The CDR3 loop spans 14 amino acids. The CDR3 coding sequence is TGTGCCAGCTCCCCGCAGGGGGCCTACAATGAGCAGTTCTTC. This codes for CASSPQGAYNEQFF.

This clonotype appeared many times. The chain has TRBV3-1 and TRBJ1-2, with D perhaps TRBD1 (6 bases). CDR3 length equals 17 residues. The V gene lost 1 base and the J gene lost 5 bases, with 20 bases spanning the gap. Germline CDR1 is LGHDT and CDR2 is YNNKEL (reference sequence). The CDR3 reads CASSQGGPPGDNYGYTF. The DNA for the CDR3 is TGTGCCAGCAGCCAAGGGGGACCGCCAGGGGACAATTATGGCTACACCTTC.

Ten or more counts support this clonotype. V gene TRBV20-1 combines with J gene TRBJ2-1; TRBD1 might be the D (6 bases). From germline, CDR1 is DFQATT and CDR2 SNEGSKA (reference sequence). The CDR3 loop spans 15 amino acids. The V and J ends lost 2 bases and 2 bases respectively, with 13 bases between them. The CDR3 loop is CSARRPGDAYNEQFF. As DNA, the CDR3 is TGCAGTGCTAGAAGGCCAGGGGATGCCTACAATGAGCAGTTCTTC.

The chain couples TRBV11-1 to TRBJ1-1; D unclear. The V end was cut by 5 bases, the J end by 6 bases, with 16 bases between. CDR3 size: 14 residues. From germline, CDR1 is SGHAT and CDR2 FQDESV (reference sequence). The CDR3: CASSREPGRPEAFF. CDR3 nucleotide sequence: TGTGCCAGCAGCCGAGAGCCGGGTCGCCCTGAAGCTTTCTTT.

This clonotype has ten or more counts. This rearrangement joins TRBV29-1 to TRBJ1-1, with a tentative D call TRBD1 (5 bases). The CDR3 loop spans 14 amino acids. Trimming took off 6 bases at V and 0 bases at J, with 14 bases between the two ends. CDR1 SQVTM and CDR2 ANQGSEA come from the germline V gene. CDR3 coding DNA: TGCAGCGTCGGGGACGTTCTGATGAACACTGAAGCTTTCTTT. Amino acid sequence: CSVGDVLMNTEAFF.

For this clonotype: A much larger clone differs by one base, so this may be a read error. The rearrangement links TRBV10-3 to TRBJ2-3; D not certain. CDR3 length: 13 amino acids. The germline V gene has CDR1 ENHRY and CDR2 SYGVKD. The CDR3 region has the DNA TGTGCCGTCAGTGAGCCAATTGAAGATACGCAGTATTTT. It translates to CAVSEPIEDTQYF.

This clonotype has at least ten counts. The V gene is TRBV10-1, the J gene TRBJ1-6, with D uncertain. The CDR3 is made up of 14 amino acids. Trimming shortened V by 6 bases and J by 10 bases, and 16 bases separated the two germline ends. Germline lookup yields CDR1 WNHNN and CDR2 SYGVQD (reference sequence). CDR3: CASSHGSLGSPLHF. The DNA for the CDR3 is TGCGCCAGCAGCCACGGGAGCTTAGGATCACCCCTCCACTTT.

The chain combines TRBV5-1 with TRBJ2-1, with TRBD2 matching over 8 bases. J lost 2 bases, V lost 5 bases, and 3 bases had no gene match. Looked up from germline, CDR1 is SGHRS and CDR2 is YFSETQ. The length of the CDR3 is 14 residues. The CDR3 is CASSVTSAYNEQFF. CDR3 DNA sequence: TGCGCCAGCAGTGTGACTAGCGCCTACAATGAGCAGTTCTTC.

This clonotype was observed at least ten times. This chain connects TRBV4-1 to TRBJ1-1; maybe TRBD1 (6 bases). This CDR3 is built from 15 residues. Trimming cost V 0 bases and J 4 bases, with 12 bases left between them. Germline V gene sequence: CDR1 MGHRA, CDR2 YSYEKL. The CDR3 DNA is TGCGCCAGCAGCCAAGATGGCGGGGGGCCCACTGAAGCTTTCTTT. This codes for CASSQDGGGPTEAFF.

This clonotype was found many times. The chain joins TRBV9 to TRBJ2-1; 7 nucleotides align to TRBD2. Germline CDR1 reads SGDLS; CDR2 reads YYNGEE. Losses at the gene ends were 4 bases for V and 5 bases for J; bases not matched to a gene: 3. The CDR3 consists of 13 residues. The CDR3 DNA is TGTGCCAGCAGCAGAAGCGGGGACAATGAGCAGTTCTTC. Its translation: CASSRSGDNEQFF.

There are many counts of this clonotype. CDR3 DNA sequence: TGTGCCAGCAGCTCCGACAGGAACACTGAAGCTTTCTTT. Amino acids: CASSSDRNTEAFF. V gene TRBV7-6 combines with J gene TRBJ1-1, with a possible D match to TRBD1 (5 bases). The CDR3 runs 13 residues. The ends were cut back, 4 bases at V and 1 base at J, with 7 bases in the middle. Looked up from germline, CDR1 is SGHVS and CDR2 is FNYEAQ.

This clonotype was found many times. As DNA, the CDR3 is TGTGCCAGCAGCCCCCGAGCGGGGCGCACAGATACGCAGTATTTT. Residues: CASSPRAGRTDTQYF. This chain uses TRBV9 with TRBJ2-3, with 7 bases lining up with TRBD2. The junction had 6 bases not matched to a gene; V was cut back by 4 bases and J by 1 base. The CDR3 runs 15 residues. In germline, CDR1 is SGDLS, CDR2 YYNGEE.

This clonotype was recorded a few times. The chain uses TRBV30 and TRBJ1-1, with 7 bases fitting TRBD1. V lost 4 bases, J lost 6 bases, and 8 bases stayed unmatched. The CDR3 extends over 13 amino acids. Per germline, CDR1 GTSNPN and CDR2 SVGIG (reference sequence). This CDR3 is CAWNPTGSPEAFF. As DNA, the CDR3 is TGTGCCTGGAACCCGACAGGGAGCCCTGAAGCTTTCTTT.

This clonotype showed up many times. The chain links TRBV5-1 to TRBJ1-2; D is possibly TRBD1 (6 bases). Germline CDR1 SGHRS, CDR2 YFSETQ. V lost 0 bases, J lost 4 bases, and 10 bases lay in between. The CDR3 is 14 amino acids. Here the CDR3 DNA reads TGCGCCAGCAGCTTGGAGGGGGACGTCTATGGCTACACCTTC. It translates to CASSLEGDVYGYTF.

This clonotype appeared many times. V usage is TRBV5-5 and J usage is TRBJ2-6; D remains unclear. Germline CDR1 is SGHKS and CDR2 is YYEKEE (reference sequence). V lost 4 bases to trimming and J lost 0 bases, with 20 bases between them. The CDR3 is 19 amino acids. CDR3 region: CASSRRLEPLGSGANVLTF. DNA for the CDR3: TGTGCCAGCAGCCGTCGGTTGGAACCGCTAGGCTCTGGGGCCAACGTCCTGACTTTC.

In this sample, this clonotype is medium-sized. The J gene is TRBJ2-2, the V gene TRBV20-1; 11 positions match TRBD1. V lost 6 bases, J lost 5 bases, and 8 bases stayed unmatched. CDR1 is DFQATT and CDR2 is SNEGSKA in the germline V gene (reference sequence). The CDR3 loop spans 15 amino acids. CDR3 region: CSALAGQGATGELFF. CDR3 nucleotides: TGCAGTGCCCTAGCTGGACAGGGGGCAACCGGGGAGCTGTTTTTT.

This clonotype has a count of ten or more. The V and J genes are TRBV7-9 and TRBJ1-1, with 11 bases fitting TRBD1. This CDR3 contains 17 residues. The V gene's germline CDR1 is SEHNR and CDR2 FQNEAQ (reference sequence). Trimming cost V 3 bases and J 7 bases; bases outside gene matches: 13. The DNA of the CDR3 is TGTGCCAGCAGCTTTGGCCTCCGGACAGGGGGCAGGGGTGAAGCTTTCTTT. Amino acids: CASSFGLRTGGRGEAFF.

In this sample, this clonotype turned up many times. The J gene is TRBJ2-7, the V gene TRBV10-2; maybe TRBD1 (5 bases). Trimming stripped 4 bases from V and 7 bases from J, with 11 bases between. This CDR3 contains 12 residues. Germline CDR1 and CDR2: WSHSY and SAAADI. For the CDR3, the DNA is TGCGCCAGCAGTGGAGACAGTTGGGAGCAGTACTTC. It is translated as CASSGDSWEQYF.

This clonotype was counted many times. The gene calls are TRBV3-1 and TRBJ2-3; no reliable D call. The CDR3 extends over 14 amino acids. Trimming removed 0 bases from V and 0 bases from J, with 4 bases in between. Germline values: CDR1 LGHDT, CDR2 YNNKEL (reference sequence). The CDR3 DNA follows: TGTGCCAGCAGCCAAGACGCAAGCACAGATACGCAGTATTTT. Its translation is CASSQDASTDTQYF.

The chain joins TRBV5-5 to TRBJ1-2, with 8 nucleotides matching TRBD1. With V trimmed by 4 bases and J by 1 base, 6 bases remained unmatched. CDR1 and CDR2 (germline): SGHKS, YYEKEE (reference sequence). CDR3 length: 15 amino acids. CDR3 region: CASSQWTGFNYGYTF. In DNA form, the CDR3 reads TGTGCCAGCAGCCAGTGGACAGGGTTTAACTATGGCTACACCTTC.

This clonotype was picked up many times. The genes are TRBV12-3 or TRBV12-4 and TRBJ2-5; maybe TRBD2 (6 bases). The V end was cut by 4 bases, the J end by 5 bases, with 8 bases between. The CDR3 has 12 residues. The CDR3 nucleotides read TGTGCCAGCAGTTATGGGGGGGAGACCCAGTACTTC. Protein product: CASSYGGETQYF.

This clonotype was found many times. This rearrangement joins TRBV7-9 to TRBJ1-1; 8 bases match TRBD1. The CDR3 totals 13 residues. V lost 1 base and J lost 8; bases outside the gene matches: 3. Germline CDR1 reads SEHNR; CDR2 reads FQNEAQ (reference sequence). This CDR3 reads CASSLGRDREAFF. CDR3 DNA sequence: TGTGCCAGCAGCTTAGGACGGGACAGGGAAGCTTTCTTT.

This clonotype has at least ten counts. For the CDR3, the DNA is TGCGCCAGCAGCCGCCGGACAGGGAGTCTAAATGAAGCTTTCTTT. Encoded protein: CASSRRTGSLNEAFF. V usage is TRBV5-1 and J usage is TRBJ1-1, with TRBD1 matching over 8 bases. Trimming took 4 bases from V and 7 from J; bases not matched to a gene: 12. Germline loops: CDR1 SGHRS, CDR2 YFSETQ. This CDR3 spans 15 amino acids.

In this sample, this clonotype turned up many times. The rearrangement uses TRBV4-1 and TRBJ1-3, with D uncertain. Germline-derived CDR1 and CDR2 are MGHRA and YSYEKL. This CDR3 spans 17 amino acids. Trimming removed 0 bases at V and 2 bases at J, with 14 bases between. CDR3 in DNA: TGCGCCAGCAGCCAAGATAACCTGCAGGTTGCTGGAAACACCATATATTTT. Protein: CASSQDNLQVAGNTIYF.

The chain couples TRBV4-2 to TRBJ1-6; D ambiguous. Trimming left V 1 base short and J 0 bases short, with 10 bases between. Germline loops: CDR1 LGHNA, CDR2 YNFKEQ. The CDR3 runs to 17 residues. CDR3 bases: TGTGCCAGCAGCCAAGGGGTCCCGGGCTCCTATAATTCACCCCTCCACTTT. It is translated as CASSQGVPGSYNSPLHF.

This clonotype has at least ten counts. The chain couples TRBV12-3 or TRBV12-4 to TRBJ1-3; D remains ambiguous. The CDR3 runs to 13 residues. Trimming removed 3 bases from V and 4 bases from J, with 7 bases in between. CDR3 sequence reads: CASSFSAGNTIYF. CDR3 DNA: TGTGCCAGCAGTTTTTCGGCGGGAAACACCATATATTTT.

This clonotype was found many times. J is TRBJ2-7 and V is TRBV6-6; the match to TRBD1 covers 9 bases. Per germline, CDR1 MNHNY and CDR2 SVGAGI (reference sequence). V was clipped by 0 bases and J by 4 bases; unmatched bases: 7. The CDR3 sequence is 16 residues long. CDR3 nucleotides: TGTGCCAGCAGTTACTCGAAGGACAGGGGAGGGTACGAGCAGTACTTC. This codes for CASSYSKDRGGYEQYF.

This clonotype has a count of ten or more. The chain joins TRBV20-1 to TRBJ2-3; 10 bases line up with TRBD1. CDR3 length equals 16 residues. The junction had 14 bases not matched to a gene; V was cut back by 6 bases and J by 5 bases. Germline V lookup: CDR1 DFQATT, CDR2 SNEGSKA (reference sequence). The chain's CDR3 is CSARVLGTGVGDTQYF. CDR3 nucleotides: TGCAGTGCCAGGGTCCTAGGGACAGGGGTAGGAGATACGCAGTATTTT.

This clonotype has only a few counts. V is TRBV5-1 and J is TRBJ2-3; 7 positions agree with TRBD2. This CDR3 has 15 residues. Germline values: CDR1 SGHRS, CDR2 YFSETQ. V was pared by 5 bases and J by 1 base, with 7 bases of the junction left unmatched. For the CDR3, the DNA is TGCGCCAGCAGGGGGAGCGGGGATCGCACAGATACGCAGTATTTT. As protein: CASRGSGDRTDTQYF.

The chain couples TRBV12-3 or TRBV12-4 to TRBJ2-7, with 7 bases identical to TRBD2. This CDR3 comprises 15 residues. After removal of 7 bases from V and 3 bases from J, the junction contained 12 bases not matched to a gene. The CDR3 DNA is TGTGCCAGCAACAGCGGGCAGGGAGGGTTCTACGAGCAGTACTTC. This translates into CASNSGQGGFYEQYF.